This TCR beta chain was recovered during a study of T cell responses to AZD1222 COVID-19 vaccine. Assay used: immunoSEQ multiplex PCR; TCRdb lists only in-frame clones, some missing. Among 75,000 to 95,000 clones, less than 85% were seen once, and the ten largest hold roughly 4.3%. V was clipped by 6 bases and J by 15 bases, with 14 bases between them. This CDR3 spans 11 amino acids. Germline CDR1 reads MDHEN; CDR2 reads SYDVKM. The TCR was taken from an adult who received the AZD1222 COVID-19 vaccine. The V gene is TRBV28, the J gene TRBJ2-2, with D maybe TRBD2 (5 bases). Sequencing was performed on peripheral blood, taken 28 days after the second AZD1222 dose. The CDR3 sequence: CASRETGKVFF. The CDR3 DNA reads TGTGCCAGCAGGGAAACCGGGAAGGTGTTTTTT.